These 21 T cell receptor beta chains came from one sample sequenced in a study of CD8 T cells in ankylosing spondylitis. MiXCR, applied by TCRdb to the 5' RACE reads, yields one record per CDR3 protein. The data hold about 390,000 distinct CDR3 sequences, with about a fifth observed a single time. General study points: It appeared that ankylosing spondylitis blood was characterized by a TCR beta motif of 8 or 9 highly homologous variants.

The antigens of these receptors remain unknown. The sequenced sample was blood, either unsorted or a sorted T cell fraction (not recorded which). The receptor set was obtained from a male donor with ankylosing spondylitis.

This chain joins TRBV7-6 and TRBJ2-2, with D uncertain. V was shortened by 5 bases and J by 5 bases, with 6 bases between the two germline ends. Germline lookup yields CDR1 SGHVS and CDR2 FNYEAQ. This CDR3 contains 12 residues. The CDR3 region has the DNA TGTGCCAGCAGCACCTTTACCGGGGAGCTGTTTTTT. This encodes CASSTFTGELFF.

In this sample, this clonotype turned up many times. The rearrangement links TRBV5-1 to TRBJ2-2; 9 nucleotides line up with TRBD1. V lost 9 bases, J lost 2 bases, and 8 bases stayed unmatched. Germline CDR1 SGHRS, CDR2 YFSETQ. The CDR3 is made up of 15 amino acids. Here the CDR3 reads CATHGGQGNTGELFF. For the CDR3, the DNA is TGCGCCACCCATGGGGGACAGGGCAACACCGGGGAGCTGTTTTTT. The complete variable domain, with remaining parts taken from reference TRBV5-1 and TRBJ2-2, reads KAGVTQTPRYLIKTRGQQVTLSCSPISGHRSVSWYQQTPGQGLQFLFEYFSETQRNKGNFPGRFSGRQFSNSRSEMNVSTLELGDSALYLCATHGGQGNTGELFFGEGSRLTVL.

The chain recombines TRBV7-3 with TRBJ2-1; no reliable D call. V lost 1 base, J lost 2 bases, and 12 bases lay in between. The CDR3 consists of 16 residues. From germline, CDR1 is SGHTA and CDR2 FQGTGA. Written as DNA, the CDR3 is TGTGCCAGCAGCTTAAACCCGTCTTTGGCCTACAATGAGCAGTTCTTC. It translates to CASSLNPSLAYNEQFF.

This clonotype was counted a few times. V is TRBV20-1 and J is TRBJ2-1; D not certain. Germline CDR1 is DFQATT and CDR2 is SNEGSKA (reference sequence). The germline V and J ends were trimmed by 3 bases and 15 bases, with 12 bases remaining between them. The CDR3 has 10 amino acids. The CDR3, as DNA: TGCAGTGCTAGTGGTCGAGGTGGGTTCTTC. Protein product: CSASGRGGFF.

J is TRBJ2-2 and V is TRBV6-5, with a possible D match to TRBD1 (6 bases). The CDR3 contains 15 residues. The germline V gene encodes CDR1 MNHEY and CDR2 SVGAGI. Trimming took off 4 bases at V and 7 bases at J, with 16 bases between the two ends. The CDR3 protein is CASSSRQAAGGELFF. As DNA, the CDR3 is TGTGCCAGCAGTTCCAGACAGGCTGCGGGCGGGGAGCTGTTTTTT.

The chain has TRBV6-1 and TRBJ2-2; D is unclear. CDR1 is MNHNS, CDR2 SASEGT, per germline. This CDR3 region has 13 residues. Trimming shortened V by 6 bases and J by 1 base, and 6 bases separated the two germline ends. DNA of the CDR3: TGTGCCAGCAGGGCGGTGAACACCGGGGAGCTGTTTTTT. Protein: CASRAVNTGELFF.

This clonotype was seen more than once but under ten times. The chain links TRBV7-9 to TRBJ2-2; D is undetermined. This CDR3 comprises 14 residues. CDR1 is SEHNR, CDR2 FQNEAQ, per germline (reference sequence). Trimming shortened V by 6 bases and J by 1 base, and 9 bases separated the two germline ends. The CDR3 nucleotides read TGTGCCAGCAGTAGGGCGGTGAACACCGGGGAGCTGTTTTTT. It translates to CASSRAVNTGELFF. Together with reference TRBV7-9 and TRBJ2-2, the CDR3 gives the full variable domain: DTGVSQNPRHKITKRGQNVTFRCDPISEHNRLYWYRQTLGQGPEFLTYFQNEAQLEKSRLLSDRFSAERPKGSFSTLEIQRTEQGDSAMYLCASSRAVNTGELFFGEGSRLTVL.

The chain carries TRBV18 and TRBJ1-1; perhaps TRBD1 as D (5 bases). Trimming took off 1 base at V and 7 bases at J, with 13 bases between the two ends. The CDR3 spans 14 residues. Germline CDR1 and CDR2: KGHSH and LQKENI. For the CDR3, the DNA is TGTGCCAGCTCACCACAAGACGCGGGGGGTGAAGCTTTCTTT. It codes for CASSPQDAGGEAFF.

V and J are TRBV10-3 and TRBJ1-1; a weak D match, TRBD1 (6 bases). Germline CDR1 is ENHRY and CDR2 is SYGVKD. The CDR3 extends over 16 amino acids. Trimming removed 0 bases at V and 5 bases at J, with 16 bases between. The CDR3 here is CAISESGGRGWTEAFF. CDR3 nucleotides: TGTGCCATCAGTGAGTCGGGGGGCAGGGGATGGACTGAAGCTTTCTTT.

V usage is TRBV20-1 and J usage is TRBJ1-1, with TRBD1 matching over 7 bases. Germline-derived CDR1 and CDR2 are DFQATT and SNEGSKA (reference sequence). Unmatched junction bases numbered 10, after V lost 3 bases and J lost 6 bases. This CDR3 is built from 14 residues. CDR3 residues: CSARLVRTGAEAFF. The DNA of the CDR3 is TGCAGTGCTAGGTTGGTCCGTACAGGGGCTGAAGCTTTCTTT.

The CDR3 DNA reads as TGTGCCAGCAGTTCAAACAGGGATACCCAGTACTTC. Its protein is CASSSNRDTQYF. This sequence joins TRBV12-3 or TRBV12-4 and TRBJ2-5; a weak D match, TRBD1 (6 bases). Deletions cut 4 bases from V and 8 bases from J, with 11 bases between. The CDR3 spans 12 residues.

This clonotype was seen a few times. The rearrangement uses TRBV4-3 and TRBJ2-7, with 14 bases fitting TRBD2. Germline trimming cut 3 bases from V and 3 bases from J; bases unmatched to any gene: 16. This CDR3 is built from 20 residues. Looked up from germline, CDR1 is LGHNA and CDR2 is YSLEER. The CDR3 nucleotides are TGCGCCAGCAGCCAGGACAACCTCCCGGGACTAGCGGGAGATGTCTACGAGCAGTACTTC. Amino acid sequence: CASSQDNLPGLAGDVYEQYF.

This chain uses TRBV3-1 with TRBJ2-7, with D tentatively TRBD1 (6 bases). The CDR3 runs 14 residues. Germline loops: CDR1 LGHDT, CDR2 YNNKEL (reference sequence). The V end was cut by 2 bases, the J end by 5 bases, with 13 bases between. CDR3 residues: CASSQQGSDHEQYF. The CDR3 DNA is TGTGCCAGCAGCCAACAGGGGAGCGACCACGAGCAGTACTTC.

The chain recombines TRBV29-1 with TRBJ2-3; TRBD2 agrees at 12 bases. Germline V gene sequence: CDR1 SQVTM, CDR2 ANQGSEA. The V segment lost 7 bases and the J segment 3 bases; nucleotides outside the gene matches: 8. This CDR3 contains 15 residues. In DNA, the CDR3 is TGCAGCGGGAAACTAGCGGGAGGACGGACAGATACGCAGTATTTT. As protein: CSGKLAGGRTDTQYF.

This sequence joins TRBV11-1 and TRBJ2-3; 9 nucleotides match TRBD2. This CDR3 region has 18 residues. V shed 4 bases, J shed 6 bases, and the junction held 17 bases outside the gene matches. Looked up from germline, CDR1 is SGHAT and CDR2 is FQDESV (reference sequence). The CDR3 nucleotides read TGTGCCAGCAGCTCCACCCGAGCGGGAGGTGCATCGGGCGATACGCAGTATTTT. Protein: CASSSTRAGGASGDTQYF.

The CDR3 sequence: CASSPGTSGPYNEQFF. The CDR3 nucleotides are TGTGCCAGCAGCCCAGGGACTAGCGGACCATACAATGAGCAGTTCTTC. V and J are TRBV7-9 and TRBJ2-1, with 11 bases lining up with TRBD2. This CDR3 comprises 16 residues. Losses at the gene ends were 5 bases for V and 4 bases for J; bases not matched to a gene: 7. The germline gives CDR1 SEHNR, CDR2 FQNEAQ (reference sequence).

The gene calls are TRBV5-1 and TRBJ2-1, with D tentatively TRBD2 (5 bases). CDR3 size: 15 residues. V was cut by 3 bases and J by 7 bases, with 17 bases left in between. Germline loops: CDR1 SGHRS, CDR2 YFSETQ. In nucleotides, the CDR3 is TGCGCCAGCAGCTCAGGACTCCTATACGGGAATGAGCAGTTCTTC. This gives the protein CASSSGLLYGNEQFF.

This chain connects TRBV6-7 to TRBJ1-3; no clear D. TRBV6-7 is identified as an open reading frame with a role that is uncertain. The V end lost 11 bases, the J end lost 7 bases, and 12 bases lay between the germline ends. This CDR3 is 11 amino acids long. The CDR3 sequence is CAWLSGNTIYF. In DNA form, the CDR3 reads TGTGCCTGGCTTAGCGGGAACACCATATATTTT.

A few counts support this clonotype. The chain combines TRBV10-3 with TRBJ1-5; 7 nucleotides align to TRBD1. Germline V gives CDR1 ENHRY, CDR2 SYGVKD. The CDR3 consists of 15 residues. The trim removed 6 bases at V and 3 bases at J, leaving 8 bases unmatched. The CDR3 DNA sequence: TGTGCCATCAGCGCCAGCGACAGGGTCAATCAGCCCCAGCATTTT. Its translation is CAISASDRVNQPQHF.

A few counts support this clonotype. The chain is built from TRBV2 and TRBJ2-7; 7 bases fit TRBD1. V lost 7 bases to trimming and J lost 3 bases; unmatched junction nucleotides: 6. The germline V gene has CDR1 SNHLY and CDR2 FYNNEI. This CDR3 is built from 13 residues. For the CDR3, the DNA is TGTGCCAGCATCTTGGACAGGCACTACGAGCAGTACTTC. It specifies CASILDRHYEQYF.

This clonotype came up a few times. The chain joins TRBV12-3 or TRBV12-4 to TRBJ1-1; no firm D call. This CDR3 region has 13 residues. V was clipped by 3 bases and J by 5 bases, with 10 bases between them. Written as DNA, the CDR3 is TGTGCCAGCAGTTTTCTTACATGGACTGAAGCTTTCTTT. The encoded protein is CASSFLTWTEAFF.